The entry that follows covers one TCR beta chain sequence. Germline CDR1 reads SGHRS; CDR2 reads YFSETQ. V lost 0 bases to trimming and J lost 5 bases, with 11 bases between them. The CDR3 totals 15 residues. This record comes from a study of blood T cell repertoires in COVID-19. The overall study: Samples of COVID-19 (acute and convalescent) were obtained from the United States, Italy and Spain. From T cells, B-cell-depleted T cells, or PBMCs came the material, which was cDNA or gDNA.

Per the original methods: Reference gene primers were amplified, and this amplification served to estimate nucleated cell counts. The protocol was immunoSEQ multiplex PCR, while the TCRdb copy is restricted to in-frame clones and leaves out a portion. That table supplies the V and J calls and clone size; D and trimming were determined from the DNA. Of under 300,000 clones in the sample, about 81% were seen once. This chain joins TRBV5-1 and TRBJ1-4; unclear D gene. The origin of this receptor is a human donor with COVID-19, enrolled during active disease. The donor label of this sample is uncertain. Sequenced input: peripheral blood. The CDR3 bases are TGCGCCAGCAGCTTGGAAGCCGGGTACAATGAAAAACTGTTTTTT. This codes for CASSLEAGYNEKLFF.